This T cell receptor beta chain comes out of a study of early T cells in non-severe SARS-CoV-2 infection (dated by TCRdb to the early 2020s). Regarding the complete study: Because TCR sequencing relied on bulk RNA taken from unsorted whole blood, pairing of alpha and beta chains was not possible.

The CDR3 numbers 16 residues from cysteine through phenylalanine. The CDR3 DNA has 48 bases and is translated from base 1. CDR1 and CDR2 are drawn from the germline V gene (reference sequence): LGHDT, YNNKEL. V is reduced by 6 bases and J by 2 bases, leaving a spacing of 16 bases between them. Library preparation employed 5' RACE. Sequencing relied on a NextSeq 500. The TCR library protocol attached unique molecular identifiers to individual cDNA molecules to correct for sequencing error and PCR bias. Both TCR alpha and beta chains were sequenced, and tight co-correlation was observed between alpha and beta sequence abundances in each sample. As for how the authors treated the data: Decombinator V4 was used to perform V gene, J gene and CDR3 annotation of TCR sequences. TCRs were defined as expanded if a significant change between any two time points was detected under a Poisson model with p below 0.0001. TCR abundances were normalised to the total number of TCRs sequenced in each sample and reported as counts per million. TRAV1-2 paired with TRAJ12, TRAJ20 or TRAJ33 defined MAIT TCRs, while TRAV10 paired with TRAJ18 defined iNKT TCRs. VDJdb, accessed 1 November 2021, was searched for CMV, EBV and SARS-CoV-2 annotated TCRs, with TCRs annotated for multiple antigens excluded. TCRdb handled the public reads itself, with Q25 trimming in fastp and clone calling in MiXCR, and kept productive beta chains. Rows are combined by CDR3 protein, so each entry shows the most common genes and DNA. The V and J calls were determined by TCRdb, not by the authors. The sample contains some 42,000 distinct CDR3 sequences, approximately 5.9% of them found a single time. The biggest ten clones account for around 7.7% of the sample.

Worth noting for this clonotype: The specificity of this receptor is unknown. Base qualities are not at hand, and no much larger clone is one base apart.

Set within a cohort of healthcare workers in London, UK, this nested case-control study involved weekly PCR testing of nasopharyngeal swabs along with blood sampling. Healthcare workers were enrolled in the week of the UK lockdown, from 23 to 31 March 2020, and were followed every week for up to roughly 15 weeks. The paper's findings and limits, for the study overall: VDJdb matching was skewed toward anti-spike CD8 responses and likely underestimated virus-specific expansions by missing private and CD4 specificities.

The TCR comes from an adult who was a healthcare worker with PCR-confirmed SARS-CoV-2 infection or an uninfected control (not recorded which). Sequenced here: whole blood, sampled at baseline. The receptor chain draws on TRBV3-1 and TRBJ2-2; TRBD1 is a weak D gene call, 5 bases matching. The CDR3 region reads CASRSLKTDNTGELFF. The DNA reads TGTGCCAGCAGGAGCTTAAAGACAGACAACACCGGGGAGCTGTTTTTT.